The rows below give T cell receptor beta chains drawn from one sample of a study of beta chain features in type 1 diabetes. The method was immunoSEQ multiplex PCR; TCRdb's version includes in-frame clones alone and lacks a portion of them. The sample carries 65,000 to 85,000 clones, around 49% recorded once. The sequenced sample was central memory CD4+ T cells from blood. These TCRs come from a man aged 25 to 40 with type 1 diabetes. CDR3s include the opening cysteine and the closing phenylalanine or tryptophan. A D gene is named only where the DNA matches it firmly. Clone sizes are given selectively: once, few, many, or a class where the clone is expanded.

V,length,J,size,D,CDR3,DNA
TRBV19,15,TRBJ2-2,.,.,CASSVPSVRTGELFF,TGTGCCAGTAGTGTCCCTTCTGTTCGGACCGGGGAGCTGTTTTTT
TRBV2,12,TRBJ1-1,.,.,CASRGQVTRAFF,TGTGCCAGCAGAGGCCAGGTAACGAGAGCTTTCTTT
TRBV5-6,14,TRBJ2-5,.,TRBD1,CASSLGGQEETQYF,TGTGCCAGCAGCTTGGGTGGACAGGAAGAGACCCAGTACTTC
TRBV5-1,13,TRBJ2-2,.,.,CASSLGNTGELFF,TGCGCCAGCAGCCTAGGGAACACCGGGGAGCTGTTTTTT
TRBV7-9,15,TRBJ2-4,.,TRBD2,CASSPSGGAKNIQYF,TGTGCCAGCAGCCCGAGCGGGGGGGCCAAAAACATTCAGTACTTC
TRBV6-1,14,TRBJ2-7,.,TRBD1,CASSALTGGDEQYF,TGTGCCAGCAGTGCCTTGACAGGGGGCGACGAGCAGTACTTC
TRBV10-3,12,TRBJ1-2,few,.,CAISEDQAGYTF,TGTGCCATCAGTGAGGACCAGGCGGGCTACACCTTC
TRBV12-5,13,TRBJ2-3,.,.,CASALGGTDTQYF,TGTGCTAGTGCTTTAGGGGGCACAGATACGCAGTATTTT
TRBV2,13,TRBJ2-1,.,.,CASSENARVGQFF,TGTGCCAGCAGTGAGAACGCCAGGGTCGGGCAGTTCTTC
TRBV27,13,TRBJ2-5,.,.,CATGEGRSETQYF,TGTGCCACCGGTGAGGGGAGGTCGGAGACCCAGTACTTC
TRBV4-1,13,TRBJ2-3,.,.,CASRTASTDTQYF,TGCGCCAGCAGAACAGCTAGCACAGATACGCAGTATTTT
TRBV6-5,13,TRBJ1-2,few,TRBD1,CASRGQAIYGYTF,TGTGCCAGCAGGGGACAGGCAATTTATGGCTACACCTTC
TRBV5-1,11,TRBJ2-7,.,TRBD2,CASSQRGEQYF,TGCGCCAGCAGCCAGCGGGGGGAGCAGTACTTC
TRBV6-5,15,TRBJ1-1,.,TRBD1,CASSYPQGASTEAFF,TGTGCCAGCAGTTACCCACAGGGGGCGAGTACTGAAGCTTTCTTT
TRBV7-9,16,TRBJ2-2,few,TRBD1,CASTLRQGASTGELFF,TGTGCCAGCACCCTACGCCAGGGGGCGAGCACCGGGGAGCTGTTTTTT
TRBV6-6,15,TRBJ1-5,.,TRBD1,CASSPGTGWDQPQHF,TGTGCCAGCAGCCCTGGGACAGGGTGGGATCAGCCCCAGCATTTT
TRBV5-1,18,TRBJ1-2,few,TRBD1,CASSLDVGQGAITDGYTF,TGCGCCAGCAGCTTGGATGTCGGACAGGGGGCGATTACGGATGGCTACACCTTC
TRBV2,14,TRBJ2-7,.,TRBD1,CASSRQGMTYEQYF,TGTGCCAGCAGTAGACAGGGAATGACCTACGAGCAGTACTTC
TRBV5-1,14,TRBJ2-1,.,.,CASSLGGVAHEQFF,TGCGCCAGCAGCTTGGGGGGCGTTGCCCATGAGCAGTTCTTC
TRBV6-5,14,TRBJ2-2,few,TRBD1,CASRDRGITGELFF,TGTGCCAGCAGAGACAGGGGTATCACCGGGGAGCTGTTTTTT
TRBV6-5,13,TRBJ2-5,.,TRBD1,CASSRQGQETQYF,TGTGCCAGCAGTCGACAGGGTCAAGAGACCCAGTACTTC
TRBV7-9,12,TRBJ2-5,.,.,CASSLYEETQYF,TGTGCCAGCAGCTTATATGAAGAGACCCAGTACTTC
TRBV30,13,TRBJ1-1,few,TRBD1,CAGNRGQVTEAFF,TGTGCCGGTAACAGGGGGCAGGTCACTGAAGCTTTCTTT
TRBV5-4,20,TRBJ2-6,.,TRBD1,CASSLGSRGTGLSGANVLTF,TGTGCCAGCAGCTTGGGTTCCAGGGGGACAGGCCTCTCTGGGGCCAACGTCCTGACTTTC
TRBV5-5,13,TRBJ2-7,.,.,CASSFQGSYEQYF,TGTGCCAGCAGCTTTCAGGGCTCCTACGAGCAGTACTTC
TRBV18,14,TRBJ2-2,.,.,CASSPPTSTGELFF,TGTGCCAGCTCACCCCCGACTAGCACCGGGGAGCTGTTTTTT
TRBV7-2,13,TRBJ1-1,few,.,CASDYRVGTEAFF,TGTGCCAGCGACTACAGGGTGGGGACTGAAGCTTTCTTT
TRBV4-1,16,TRBJ2-7,.,.,CASSQDHDRNPYEQYF,TGCGCCAGCAGCCAAGACCACGACAGGAACCCCTACGAGCAGTACTTC
TRBV2,17,TRBJ2-1,few,TRBD1,CASLRRTGERSVNEQFF,TGTGCCAGCCTCCGAAGGACAGGGGAACGTTCCGTTAATGAGCAGTTCTTC
TRBV10-2,12,TRBJ1-2,.,.,CASSARLNGYTF,TGCGCCAGCAGTGCGCGCCTTAATGGCTACACCTTC
TRBV5-1,11,TRBJ2-7,.,.,CASSFSHEQYF,TGCGCCAGCAGCTTCTCCCACGAGCAGTACTTC
TRBV5-1,13,TRBJ1-1,.,TRBD1,CASSSQTGSEAFF,TGCGCCAGCAGCTCCCAGACAGGGAGTGAAGCTTTCTTT
TRBV5-1,13,TRBJ1-2,.,.,CASSLDNNYGYTF,TGCGCCAGCAGCTTGGACAATAACTATGGCTACACCTTC
TRBV4-1,16,TRBJ2-7,.,TRBD2,CASSRKRTSGPYEQYF,TGCGCCAGCAGCCGAAAGAGGACTAGCGGACCCTACGAGCAGTACTTC
TRBV27,17,TRBJ1-1,.,TRBD1,CASREPGQGPRNTEAFF,TGTGCCAGCAGAGAGCCGGGACAGGGGCCTCGGAACACTGAAGCTTTCTTT
TRBV19,14,TRBJ2-1,.,.,CASSMMAPGNEQFF,TGTGCCAGTAGTATGATGGCCCCGGGGAATGAGCAGTTCTTC
TRBV7-9,14,TRBJ1-6,few,.,CASSLEGHGSPLHF,TGTGCCAGCAGCTTAGAAGGACACGGTTCACCCCTCCACTTT
TRBV14,15,TRBJ2-5,.,.,CASSQDRGFQETQYF,TGTGCCAGCAGCCAAGATCGGGGGTTCCAAGAGACCCAGTACTTC
TRBV6-1,14,TRBJ2-7,few,TRBD2,CASSLTSGTVFQYF,TGTGCCAGCAGCCTGACTAGCGGGACAGTTTTTCAGTACTTC
TRBV5-1,16,TRBJ2-3,few,.,CASSLGGRVSTDTQYF,TGCGCCAGCAGCTTGGGTGGCAGGGTGAGCACAGATACGCAGTATTTT
TRBV10-3,15,TRBJ2-3,.,TRBD2,CATGTSGSSTDTQYF,TGTGCCACCGGGACTAGCGGGTCTAGCACAGATACGCAGTATTTT
TRBV11-2,13,TRBJ1-2,.,.,CASSFDRNYGYTF,TGTGCCAGCAGCTTCGACAGAAACTATGGCTACACCTTC
TRBV27,14,TRBJ1-5,.,TRBD1,CASSPYRGDQPQHF,TGTGCCAGCAGTCCATACAGGGGTGACCAGCCCCAGCATTTT
TRBV7-6,12,TRBJ2-5,.,.,CASSFRGETQYF,TGTGCCAGCAGCTTTAGGGGAGAGACCCAGTACTTC
TRBV5-6,13,TRBJ2-7,few,TRBD1,CASSFDRAREQYF,TGTGCCAGCAGCTTCGACAGGGCGCGCGAGCAGTACTTC